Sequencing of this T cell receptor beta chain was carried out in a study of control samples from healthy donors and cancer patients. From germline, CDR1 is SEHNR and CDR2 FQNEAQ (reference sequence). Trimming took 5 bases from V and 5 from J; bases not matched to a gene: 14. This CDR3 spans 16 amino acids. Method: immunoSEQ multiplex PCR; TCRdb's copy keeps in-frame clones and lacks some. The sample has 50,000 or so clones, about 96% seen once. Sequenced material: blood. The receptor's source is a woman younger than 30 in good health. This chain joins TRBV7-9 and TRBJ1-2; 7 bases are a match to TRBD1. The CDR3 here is CASSPRTGSGVYGYTF. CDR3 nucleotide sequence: TGTGCCAGCAGCCCCCGGACAGGTTCAGGAGTGTATGGCTACACCTTC.